This TCR beta chain was captured by sequencing in a study of CXCR3-negative and CXCR3-positive naive CD8 T cells. The overall study: The dataset comprises around 140 million TRB reads in total, with about 1.5 +/- 0.3 million reads per library. Findings and caveats of the study: Fresh PBMCs served for most assays, and CXCR3 expression fell partially after cryopreservation. More hydrophobic TRB CDR3s were found in CXCR3-positive naive cells than in CXCR3-negative naive cells.

Libraries of TRB cDNA were made by 5' RACE and carried UMIs. TCRdb reprocessed the 5' RACE reads and reports one entry per CDR3 protein, with no DNA. The record lists about 140,000 distinct CDR3 sequences, of which the ten most abundant hold 0.41%. As for this clonotype: Its target is unknown.

Germline V lookup: CDR1 SGHAT, CDR2 FQNNGV. The length of the CDR3 is 15 residues. The source is a human donor in good health. Some clones in this sample may be carry-over from other donors' samples. Material: naive CXCR3+ CD8+ T cells from blood. Stated subset: CD45RO-CCR7+CD27+CD95- naive CD8+ T cells expressing CXCR3 (TNR3+). The V and J genes are TRBV11-2 and TRBJ1-1. CDR3: CASSLYYGSPTEAFF.